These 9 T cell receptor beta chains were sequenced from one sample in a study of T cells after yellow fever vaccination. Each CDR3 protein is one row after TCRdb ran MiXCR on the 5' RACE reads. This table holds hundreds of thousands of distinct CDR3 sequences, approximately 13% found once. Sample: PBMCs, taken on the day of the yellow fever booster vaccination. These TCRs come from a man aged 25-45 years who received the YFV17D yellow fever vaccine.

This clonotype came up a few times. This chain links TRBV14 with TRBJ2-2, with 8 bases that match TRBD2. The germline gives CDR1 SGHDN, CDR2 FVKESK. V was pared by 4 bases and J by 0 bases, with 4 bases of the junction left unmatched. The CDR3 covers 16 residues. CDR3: CASSPPAGANTGELFF. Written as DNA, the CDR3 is TGTGCCAGCAGCCCCCCAGCGGGAGCGAACACCGGGGAGCTGTTTTTT.

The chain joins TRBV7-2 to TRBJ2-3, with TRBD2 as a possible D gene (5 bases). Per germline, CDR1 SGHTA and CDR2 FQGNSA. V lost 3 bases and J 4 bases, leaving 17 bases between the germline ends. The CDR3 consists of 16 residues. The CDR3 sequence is CASSLVSEARPDTQYF. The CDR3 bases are TGTGCCAGCAGCTTGGTATCGGAGGCCCGCCCAGATACGCAGTATTTT. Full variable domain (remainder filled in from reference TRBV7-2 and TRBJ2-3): GAGVSQSPSNKVTEKGKDVELRCDPISGHTALYWYRQSLGQGLEFLIYFQGNSAPDKSGLPSDRFSAERTGGSVSTLTIQRTQQEDSAVYLCASSLVSEARPDTQYFGPGTRLTVL.

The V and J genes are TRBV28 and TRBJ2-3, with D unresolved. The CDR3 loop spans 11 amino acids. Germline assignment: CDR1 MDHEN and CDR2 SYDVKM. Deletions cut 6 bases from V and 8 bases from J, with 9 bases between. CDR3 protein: CASRSGVTQYF. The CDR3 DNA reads TGTGCCAGCAGGTCAGGAGTTACGCAGTATTTT.

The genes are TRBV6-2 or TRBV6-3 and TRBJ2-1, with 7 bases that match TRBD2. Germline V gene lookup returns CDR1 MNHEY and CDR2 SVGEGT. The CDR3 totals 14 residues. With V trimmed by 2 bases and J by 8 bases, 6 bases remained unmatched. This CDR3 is CASSYLAGADEQFF. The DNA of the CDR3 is TGTGCCAGCAGTTACCTGGCGGGAGCAGATGAGCAGTTCTTC.

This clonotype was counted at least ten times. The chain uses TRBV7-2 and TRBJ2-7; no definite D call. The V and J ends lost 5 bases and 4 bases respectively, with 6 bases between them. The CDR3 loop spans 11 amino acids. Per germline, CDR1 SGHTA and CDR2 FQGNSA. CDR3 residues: CASSPKYEQYF. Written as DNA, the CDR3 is TGTGCCAGCAGCCCCAAATACGAGCAGTACTTC.

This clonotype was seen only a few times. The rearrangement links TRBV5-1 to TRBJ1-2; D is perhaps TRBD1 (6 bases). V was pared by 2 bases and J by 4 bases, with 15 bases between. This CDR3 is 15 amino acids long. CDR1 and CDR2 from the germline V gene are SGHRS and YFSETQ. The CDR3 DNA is TGCGCCAGCAGCTTACAGGGTAATGTCGGCTATGGCTACACCTTC. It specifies CASSLQGNVGYGYTF.

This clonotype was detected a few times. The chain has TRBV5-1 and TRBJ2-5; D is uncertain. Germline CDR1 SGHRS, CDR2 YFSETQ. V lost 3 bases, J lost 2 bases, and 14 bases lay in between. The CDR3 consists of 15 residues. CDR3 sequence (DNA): TGCGCCAGCAGCTCAACACCGGGCTCACAAGAGACCCAGTACTTC. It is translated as CASSSTPGSQETQYF. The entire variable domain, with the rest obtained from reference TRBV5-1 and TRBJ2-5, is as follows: KAGVTQTPRYLIKTRGQQVTLSCSPISGHRSVSWYQQTPGQGLQFLFEYFSETQRNKGNFPGRFSGRQFSNSRSEMNVSTLELGDSALYLCASSSTPGSQETQYFGPGTRLLVL.

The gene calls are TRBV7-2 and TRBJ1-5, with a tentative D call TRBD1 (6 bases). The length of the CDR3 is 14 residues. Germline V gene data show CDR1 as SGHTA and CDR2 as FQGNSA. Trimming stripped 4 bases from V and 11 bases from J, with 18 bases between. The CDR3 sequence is CASSSGPRGMAQHF. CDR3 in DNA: TGTGCCAGCAGCTCCGGGCCGAGGGGGATGGCCCAGCATTTT.

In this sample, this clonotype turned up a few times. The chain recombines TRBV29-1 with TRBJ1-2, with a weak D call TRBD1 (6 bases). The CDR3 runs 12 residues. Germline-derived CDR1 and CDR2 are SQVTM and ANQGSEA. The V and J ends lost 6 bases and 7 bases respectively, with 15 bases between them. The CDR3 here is CSVFVGQSGYTF. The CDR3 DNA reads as TGCAGCGTCTTTGTCGGACAGTCTGGCTACACCTTC.